Listed below are T cell receptor beta chains from one sample, sequenced in a study of response to subunit inactivated influenza vaccine. A single record per CDR3 protein comes from TCRdb applying MiXCR to the RT-PCR reads. The sample yields about 650,000 distinct CDR3 sequences, around 15% seen once. This sample comprised PBMCs from blood, obtained 14 days before vaccination. The receptors come from a man aged 45-65 years who received an inactivated influenza vaccine. The CDR3 runs from the conserved cysteine through the conserved F or W. Each record gives: D gene, CDR3 length, J gene, V gene, clone size, CDR3 protein, CDR3 DNA. The D gene is left open where the match is weak. The listing skips clone size in some rows; elsewhere it reads once, few, many or a size class.

d_call: TRBD2; cdr3_length: 15; j_call: TRBJ2-7; v_call: TRBV6-1; clone_size: -; cdr3_aa: CASRRLARSSYEQYF; cdr3_nt: TGTGCCAGCAGGCGACTAGCGAGGAGCTCCTACGAGCAGTACTTC
d_call: -; cdr3_length: 13; j_call: TRBJ2-7; v_call: TRBV18; clone_size: few; cdr3_aa: CASSPQEGYEQYF; cdr3_nt: TGTGCCAGCTCACCGCAGGAGGGTTACGAGCAGTACTTC
d_call: -; cdr3_length: 16; j_call: TRBJ2-3; v_call: TRBV12-3/TRBV12-4; clone_size: few; cdr3_aa: CASSLSGSIRTDTQYF; cdr3_nt: TGTGCCAGCAGTCTCAGTGGATCAATCCGCACAGATACGCAGTATTTT
d_call: -; cdr3_length: 15; j_call: TRBJ2-7; v_call: TRBV5-1; clone_size: few; cdr3_aa: CASSGDRRLVYEQYF; cdr3_nt: TGCGCCAGCAGCGGCGACAGGAGGTTGGTCTACGAGCAGTACTTC
d_call: -; cdr3_length: 14; j_call: TRBJ2-5; v_call: TRBV3-1; clone_size: few; cdr3_aa: CASSNPGFLETQYF; cdr3_nt: TGTGCCAGCAGCAACCCAGGGTTTTTAGAGACCCAGTACTTC
d_call: TRBD1; cdr3_length: 17; j_call: TRBJ2-1; v_call: TRBV4-3; clone_size: -; cdr3_aa: CASSQDPLQGEYNEQFF; cdr3_nt: TGCGCCAGCAGCCAAGATCCCTTACAGGGGGAATACAATGAGCAGTTCTTC
d_call: -; cdr3_length: 17; j_call: TRBJ1-2; v_call: TRBV3-1; clone_size: -; cdr3_aa: CASSPVSLMGANYGYTF; cdr3_nt: TGTGCCAGCAGCCCCGTTTCCCTTATGGGAGCTAACTATGGCTACACCTTC
d_call: -; cdr3_length: 17; j_call: TRBJ2-2; v_call: TRBV7-9; clone_size: many; cdr3_aa: CASSFPRSKPGTGELFF; cdr3_nt: TGTGCCAGCAGCTTCCCCCGTTCTAAACCGGGCACCGGGGAGCTGTTTTTT
d_call: TRBD1; cdr3_length: 15; j_call: TRBJ1-1; v_call: TRBV18; clone_size: -; cdr3_aa: CASSPMDRTNTEAFF; cdr3_nt: TGTGCCAGCTCACCGATGGACAGGACGAACACTGAAGCTTTCTTT
d_call: -; cdr3_length: 13; j_call: TRBJ2-3; v_call: TRBV4-2; clone_size: few; cdr3_aa: CASSQEPEDTQYF; cdr3_nt: TGTGCCAGCAGCCAAGAACCGGAAGATACGCAGTATTTT
d_call: -; cdr3_length: 12; j_call: TRBJ2-7; v_call: TRBV5-1; clone_size: -; cdr3_aa: CASSLDRREQYF; cdr3_nt: TGCGCCAGCAGCTTGGATCGGCGGGAACAGTACTTC
d_call: -; cdr3_length: 17; j_call: TRBJ2-7; v_call: TRBV4-1; clone_size: once; cdr3_aa: CASSQDRGTVTETEQYF; cdr3_nt: TGCGCCAGCAGCCAAGATAGGGGGACGGTAACGGAGACCGAGCAGTACTTC
d_call: TRBD1; cdr3_length: 14; j_call: TRBJ1-1; v_call: TRBV4-3; clone_size: few; cdr3_aa: CASSQDRGLGEAFF; cdr3_nt: TGCGCCAGCAGCCAAGACAGGGGGCTGGGTGAAGCTTTCTTT
d_call: TRBD1; cdr3_length: 15; j_call: TRBJ1-5; v_call: TRBV20-1; clone_size: few; cdr3_aa: CSASTGTGRGQPQHF; cdr3_nt: TGCAGTGCTAGCACCGGGACAGGTCGAGGCCAGCCCCAGCATTTT
d_call: TRBD1; cdr3_length: 15; j_call: TRBJ1-5; v_call: TRBV6-1; clone_size: -; cdr3_aa: CASRPGTGVNQPQHF; cdr3_nt: TGTGCCAGCAGGCCCGGGACAGGAGTCAATCAGCCCCAGCATTTT
d_call: -; cdr3_length: 12; j_call: TRBJ2-1; v_call: TRBV28; clone_size: few; cdr3_aa: CASSVTVGEQFF; cdr3_nt: TGTGCCAGCAGCGTGACGGTCGGTGAGCAGTTCTTC
d_call: TRBD1; cdr3_length: 15; j_call: TRBJ2-7; v_call: TRBV5-1; clone_size: -; cdr3_aa: CASSLQGAASNEQYF; cdr3_nt: TGCGCCAGCAGCTTACAGGGGGCAGCAAGTAACGAGCAGTACTTC
d_call: -; cdr3_length: 14; j_call: TRBJ2-1; v_call: TRBV7-9; clone_size: -; cdr3_aa: CASSPTWTGNEQFF; cdr3_nt: TGTGCCAGCAGCCCAACATGGACGGGCAATGAGCAGTTCTTC
d_call: -; cdr3_length: 16; j_call: TRBJ2-7; v_call: TRBV5-5; clone_size: -; cdr3_aa: CASSLLETAGEQEQYF; cdr3_nt: TGTGCCAGCAGCTTATTAGAAACAGCAGGGGAACAAGAGCAGTACTTC
d_call: -; cdr3_length: 19; j_call: TRBJ1-1; v_call: TRBV18; clone_size: few; cdr3_aa: CASSPITPGGGEVNTEAFF; cdr3_nt: TGTGCCAGCTCACCAATAACCCCCGGCGGGGGCGAGGTGAACACTGAAGCTTTCTTT
d_call: TRBD1; cdr3_length: 15; j_call: TRBJ2-5; v_call: TRBV12-5; clone_size: -; cdr3_aa: CASGLGTGTQETQYF; cdr3_nt: TGTGCTAGTGGTTTGGGGACAGGAACCCAAGAGACCCAGTACTTC
d_call: -; cdr3_length: 10; j_call: TRBJ2-6; v_call: TRBV12-3/TRBV12-4; clone_size: few; cdr3_aa: CASSINVLTF; cdr3_nt: TGTGCCAGCAGTATCAACGTCCTGACTTTC
d_call: -; cdr3_length: 15; j_call: TRBJ2-2; v_call: TRBV15; clone_size: -; cdr3_aa: CATSIRTPLDGELFF; cdr3_nt: TGTGCCACCAGCATACGGACACCTCTAGACGGGGAGCTGTTTTTT
d_call: TRBD2; cdr3_length: 14; j_call: TRBJ2-7; v_call: TRBV18; clone_size: few; cdr3_aa: CASSPGAGNYEQYF; cdr3_nt: TGTGCCAGCTCACCGGGAGCGGGAAACTACGAGCAGTACTTC
d_call: -; cdr3_length: 13; j_call: TRBJ2-1; v_call: TRBV9; clone_size: few; cdr3_aa: CASSPHGYNEQFF; cdr3_nt: TGTGCCAGCAGCCCCCATGGCTACAATGAGCAGTTCTTC
d_call: TRBD1; cdr3_length: 14; j_call: TRBJ1-6; v_call: TRBV12-3/TRBV12-4; clone_size: -; cdr3_aa: CASRSSGGNSPLHF; cdr3_nt: TGTGCCAGCCGTTCCTCAGGGGGTAATTCACCCCTCCACTTT
d_call: -; cdr3_length: 16; j_call: TRBJ2-2; v_call: TRBV12-3/TRBV12-4; clone_size: -; cdr3_aa: CASSLRRIENTGELFF; cdr3_nt: TGTGCCAGCAGTTTGAGACGGATCGAGAACACCGGGGAGCTGTTTTTT
d_call: TRBD1; cdr3_length: 18; j_call: TRBJ1-4; v_call: TRBV11-1; clone_size: few; cdr3_aa: CASSAKPGGRPTNEKLFF; cdr3_nt: TGTGCCAGCAGCGCCAAACCAGGGGGGAGACCAACTAATGAAAAACTGTTTTTT
d_call: TRBD1; cdr3_length: 15; j_call: TRBJ2-7; v_call: TRBV6-2/TRBV6-3; clone_size: many; cdr3_aa: CASSRTGGESYEQYF; cdr3_nt: TGTGCCAGCAGCCGTACAGGGGGCGAATCCTACGAGCAGTACTTC
d_call: TRBD2; cdr3_length: 11; j_call: TRBJ2-1; v_call: TRBV20-1; clone_size: -; cdr3_aa: CSAPIAGEQFF; cdr3_nt: TGCAGTGCCCCAATAGCGGGTGAGCAGTTCTTC
d_call: TRBD2; cdr3_length: 13; j_call: TRBJ2-1; v_call: TRBV4-3; clone_size: few; cdr3_aa: CASSKTSGLEQFF; cdr3_nt: TGCGCCAGCAGCAAGACTAGCGGGCTTGAGCAGTTCTTC
d_call: TRBD2; cdr3_length: 16; j_call: TRBJ2-3; v_call: TRBV12-3/TRBV12-4; clone_size: -; cdr3_aa: CASSFRLAGGAHTQYF; cdr3_nt: TGTGCCAGCAGTTTCAGACTAGCGGGGGGCGCTCATACGCAGTATTTT
d_call: -; cdr3_length: 15; j_call: TRBJ2-6; v_call: TRBV6-1; clone_size: -; cdr3_aa: CASNAGRSGANVLTF; cdr3_nt: TGTGCCAGCAATGCAGGGAGGTCTGGGGCCAACGTCCTGACTTTC
d_call: TRBD1; cdr3_length: 12; j_call: TRBJ1-4; v_call: TRBV12-3/TRBV12-4; clone_size: -; cdr3_aa: CASSVAGQGLFF; cdr3_nt: TGTGCCAGCAGTGTAGCCGGACAGGGGCTGTTTTTT
d_call: TRBD1; cdr3_length: 14; j_call: TRBJ1-4; v_call: TRBV3-1; clone_size: -; cdr3_aa: CASSSGQVYEKLFF; cdr3_nt: TGTGCCAGCAGCTCCGGACAGGTTTATGAAAAACTGTTTTTT
d_call: TRBD2; cdr3_length: 15; j_call: TRBJ2-3; v_call: TRBV5-1; clone_size: many; cdr3_aa: CASSLTSVSTDTQYF; cdr3_nt: TGCGCCAGCAGCCTGACTAGCGTGAGCACAGATACGCAGTATTTT
d_call: -; cdr3_length: 11; j_call: TRBJ2-3; v_call: TRBV2; clone_size: -; cdr3_aa: CARGTGDTQYF; cdr3_nt: TGTGCCAGAGGGACCGGGGATACGCAGTATTTT
d_call: TRBD1; cdr3_length: 16; j_call: TRBJ1-1; v_call: TRBV11-1; clone_size: many; cdr3_aa: CASSLRQGGTNTEAFF; cdr3_nt: TGTGCCAGCAGCTTGCGACAGGGGGGTACGAACACTGAAGCTTTCTTT
d_call: -; cdr3_length: 19; j_call: TRBJ2-5; v_call: TRBV28; clone_size: many; cdr3_aa: CASSPSKGNSARTKIRQYF; cdr3_nt: TGTGCCAGCAGTCCAAGTAAGGGGAACAGCGCTCGAACCAAGATAAGGCAGTACTTC
d_call: -; cdr3_length: 13; j_call: TRBJ2-3; v_call: TRBV5-1; clone_size: many; cdr3_aa: CASSLGSGDTQYF; cdr3_nt: TGCGCCAGCAGCTTGGGGAGTGGAGATACGCAGTATTTT